This T cell receptor (beta chain) appears in the sequencing data of a study of CD8+CD57+ T cells in acquired aplastic anemia. General observations from the study: Nearly 30 was the count of CD8+ CDR3 sequences that patients shared with controls.

Template material for TCR beta VDJ and CDR3 profiling consisted of genomic DNA. TCRdb fed the reads into MiXCR, producing one record per CDR3 protein. The data hold fewer than 250,000 distinct CDR3 sequences, with approximately 51% observed a single time. This clonotype has a count of ten or more. Its antigen is unidentified. The sequenced patients had an expansion of CD8+CD57+ cells seen by flow cytometry. Severe acquired aplastic anemia was present in all patients. Germline V gene data show CDR1 as MNHEY and CDR2 as SVGAGI. V was clipped by 2 bases and J by 2 bases, with 12 bases between them. The length of the CDR3 is 15 residues.

The sequence derives from a human donor with aplastic anemia. The sequenced material came from sorted CD4+, CD8+, or CD8+CD57+ T cells (not recorded which) from PBMCs. The chain joins TRBV6-5 to TRBJ1-1; unclear D gene. The CDR3 protein is CASSYIVEGNTEAFF. CDR3 nucleotide sequence: TGTGCCAGCAGTTACATCGTCGAGGGAAACACTGAAGCTTTCTTT.